This T cell receptor (beta chain) was obtained from a study of shared clonotypes between healthy human individuals. Comments on this clone: Its specificity is not known.

General study points: Compared with clonotypes that all four donors shared, non-shared clonotypes had lower generation probabilities. Naive subsets typically showed greater estimated richness than memory subsets.

Each subset's genomic DNA was shared equally among a number of immunoSEQ plates. Sorted-subset replicate PCRs used 200 ng DNA, around 31,000 T cell genomes. Clones were read by immunoSEQ multiplex PCR, and TCRdb kept only the in-frame ones, dropping some. The data contain fewer than 850,000 clones, roughly 78% of them seen just once; the ten biggest clones take up around 1.8%. Specimen: memory CD4+ T cells sorted from blood. Indicated subset: CD45RA-negative fraction. This TCR came from a woman aged 30 to 39 in good health.

Written as DNA, the CDR3 is TGTGCCACCAGCATAAACGGAGGGTTTGGGGCCAACGTCCTGACTTTC. Its translation is CATSINGGFGANVLTF. The rearrangement uses TRBV15 and TRBJ2-6, with D perhaps TRBD2 (6 bases). With 4 bases removed from V and 3 bases from J, the gap between germline ends came to 13 bases. Germline V gives CDR1 LNHNV, CDR2 YYDKDF (reference sequence). This CDR3 contains 16 residues.